Below are 27 T cell receptor beta chains sequenced from a single sample in a study of neoadjuvant anti-PD-1 for oral cavity cancer. The protocol was immunoSEQ multiplex PCR, while the TCRdb copy is restricted to in-frame clones and leaves out a portion. The sample contains about 72,000 clones, around four fifths of which appear only once. This specimen consisted of PBMCs, obtained before nivolumab (anti-PD-1) treatment. The source of these receptors is a person aged 40 to 85 with oral cavity squamous cell carcinoma.

The V and J genes are TRBV28 and TRBJ1-4; the D is unclear. CDR1 and CDR2 from the germline V gene are MDHEN and SYDVKM. The ends were cut back, 5 bases at V and 8 bases at J, with 9 bases in the middle. The CDR3 sequence is 12 residues long. CDR3 residues: CASSPLREKLFF. Here the CDR3 DNA reads TGTGCCAGCAGTCCCCTTCGGGAAAAACTGTTTTTT. The variable domain in full, completed from reference TRBV28 and TRBJ1-4, reads DVKVTQSSRYLVKRTGEKVFLECVQDMDHENMFWYRQDPGLGLRLIYFSYDVKMKEKGDIPEGYSVSREKKERFSLILESASTNQTSMYLCASSPLREKLFFGSGTQLSVL.

The J gene is TRBJ2-5, the V gene TRBV6-1; D not resolved. The germline CDR1 and CDR2 sequences are MNHNS and SASEGT. The CDR3 is 10 amino acids. V gave up 8 bases and J gave up 5 bases, with 6 bases separating them. The CDR3 DNA reads as TGTGCCAGCCGGCGGGAGACCCAGTACTTC. Amino acid sequence: CASRRETQYF.

This chain joins TRBV6-5 and TRBJ1-1; tentatively, D is TRBD1 (6 bases). The germline gives CDR1 MNHEY, CDR2 SVGAGI. The CDR3 is made up of 12 amino acids. V was shortened by 4 bases and J by 6 bases, with 9 bases between the two germline ends. The CDR3 DNA sequence: TGTGCCAGCAGTTTCACAGGGTCTGAAGCTTTCTTT. This encodes CASSFTGSEAFF.

Here the CDR3 reads CATFQMETQYF. As DNA, the CDR3 is TGTGCCACTTTCCAGATGGAGACCCAGTACTTC. The rearrangement uses TRBV6-1 and TRBJ2-5; D call uncertain. The germline V and J ends were trimmed by 10 bases and 5 bases, with 11 bases remaining between them. The CDR3 is 11 amino acids. Germline loops: CDR1 MNHNS, CDR2 SASEGT.

The sample holds a few counts of this clone. This rearrangement joins TRBV7-3 to TRBJ1-1; D call uncertain. Germline lookup yields CDR1 SGHTA and CDR2 FQGTGA. CDR3 length equals 13 residues. Deletions cut 5 bases from V and 1 base from J, with 8 bases between. The CDR3 DNA is TGTGCCAGCAGCCCACACAAGAACACTGAAGCTTTCTTT. Translating gives CASSPHKNTEAFF.

In this sample, this clone turned up a few times. The chain combines TRBV6-1 with TRBJ1-1; unclear D gene. CDR3 size: 12 residues. Per germline, CDR1 MNHNS and CDR2 SASEGT. V lost 7 bases, J lost 3 bases, and 9 bases lay in between. The CDR3 is CASKEGHTEAFF. Here the CDR3 DNA reads TGTGCCAGCAAAGAAGGGCACACTGAAGCTTTCTTT.

The chain carries TRBV5-1 and TRBJ1-1; D is uncertain. The CDR3 runs 13 residues. The germline V gene encodes CDR1 SGHRS and CDR2 YFSETQ. V was shortened by 5 bases and J by 5 bases, with 13 bases between the two germline ends. The CDR3 is CASRFSAETEAFF. The CDR3 bases are TGCGCCAGCAGATTTTCAGCGGAGACTGAAGCTTTCTTT. Drawing the rest from reference TRBV5-1 and TRBJ1-1, the complete variable domain is KAGVTQTPRYLIKTRGQQVTLSCSPISGHRSVSWYQQTPGQGLQFLFEYFSETQRNKGNFPGRFSGRQFSNSRSEMNVSTLELGDSALYLCASRFSAETEAFFGQGTRLTVV.

The genes are TRBV7-6 and TRBJ2-2, with 7 bases that match TRBD2. V lost 5 bases and J lost 5; bases outside the gene matches: 11. The CDR3 consists of 16 residues. Germline loops: CDR1 SGHVS, CDR2 FNYEAQ. This CDR3 reads CASSKSSGGVTGELFF. The CDR3 nucleotides read TGTGCCAGCAGCAAGTCTAGCGGAGGAGTGACCGGGGAGCTGTTTTTT.

This clone was recorded only once. The chain carries TRBV11-2 and TRBJ1-3; the match to TRBD1 covers 8 bases. Germline CDR1 reads SGHAT; CDR2 reads FQNNGV. The CDR3 runs 15 residues. The V gene end was trimmed by 4 bases and the J gene end by 2 bases; junction bases not matched to a gene: 4. The CDR3 loop is CASSSPRGPGNTIYF. CDR3 nucleotide sequence: TGTGCCAGCAGCTCTCCCAGGGGGCCTGGAAACACCATATATTTT.

This rearrangement joins TRBV5-1 to TRBJ1-1; a possible D gene is TRBD1 (6 bases). Trimming removed 4 bases from V and 4 bases from J, with 20 bases in between. CDR3 size: 16 residues. Germline lookup yields CDR1 SGHRS and CDR2 YFSETQ. CDR3: CASSELPTGPGTEAFF. The CDR3 nucleotides are TGCGCCAGCAGCGAACTTCCAACAGGGCCGGGCACTGAAGCTTTCTTT.

V and J are TRBV5-1 and TRBJ1-2, with D possibly matching TRBD1 (6 bases). In germline, CDR1 is SGHRS, CDR2 YFSETQ. The CDR3 covers 15 residues. Trimming cost V 0 bases and J 4 bases, with 13 bases left between them. CDR3 amino acids: CASSLEVQGFYGYTF. CDR3 DNA: TGCGCCAGCAGCTTGGAAGTCCAGGGGTTCTATGGCTACACCTTC.

The rearrangement uses TRBV7-3 and TRBJ1-1, with D maybe TRBD1 (5 bases). V dropped 5 bases and J dropped 4 bases, with 20 bases sitting between them. Germline V CDR1 and CDR2: SGHTA, FQGTGA. CDR3 length: 16 residues. DNA of the CDR3: TGTGCCAGCAGCCCCAGCGGGGTGGGGGGTAGCACTGAAGCTTTCTTT. This translates into CASSPSGVGGSTEAFF. Together with reference TRBV7-3 and TRBJ1-1, the CDR3 gives the full variable domain: GAGVSQTPSNKVTEKGKYVELRCDPISGHTALYWYRQSLGQGPEFLIYFQGTGAADDSGLPNDRFFAVRPEGSVSTLKIQRTERGDSAVYLCASSPSGVGGSTEAFFGQGTRLTVV.

CDR3 amino acids: CATSRANPGQGFTQYF. CDR3 sequence (DNA): TGTGCCACCAGCAGAGCCAACCCGGGACAGGGGTTCACGCAGTATTTT. The chain uses TRBV15 and TRBJ2-3, with 10 bases matching TRBD1. The CDR3 sequence is 16 residues long. The V gene end was trimmed by 1 base and the J gene end by 9 bases; junction bases not matched to a gene: 10. CDR1 is LNHNV, CDR2 YYDKDF, per germline (reference sequence).

The CDR3 nucleotides are TGCGCCAGCAGCTTGTTTCAGGCCTATGGCTACACCTTC. Protein sequence: CASSLFQAYGYTF. The chain is built from TRBV5-1 and TRBJ1-2; no firm D call. Trimming pared 1 base from V and 4 bases from J, leaving 8 bases between. This CDR3 has 13 residues. CDR1 SGHRS and CDR2 YFSETQ come from the germline V gene.

The CDR3 reads CASSNRGQGNQPQHF. CDR3 bases: TGTGCCAGCAGCAACAGGGGGCAGGGCAATCAGCCCCAGCATTTT. This chain connects TRBV6-6 to TRBJ1-5; TRBD1 matches 9 bases. Germline CDR1 reads MNHNY; CDR2 reads SVGAGI (reference sequence). This CDR3 contains 15 residues. J gave up 2 bases and V 6 bases, and 5 bases lay outside the gene matches.

This chain uses TRBV7-3 with TRBJ2-7, with 9 bases matching TRBD1. From germline, CDR1 is SGHTA and CDR2 FQGTGA. CDR3 size: 14 residues. With 3 bases clipped from V and 7 bases from J, the junction kept 7 bases outside the gene matches. This chain's CDR3 is CASSLGTGTKEQYF. CDR3 DNA sequence: TGTGCCAGCAGCTTGGGGACAGGGACGAAAGAGCAGTACTTC.

Here the CDR3 DNA reads TGTGCCAGCAGCGCACAGGGAGCAGATACGCAGTATTTT. Translating it yields CASSAQGADTQYF. The chain employs TRBV9 and TRBJ2-3; D possibly corresponds to TRBD1 (6 bases). V shed 3 bases and J shed 4 bases, with 9 bases lying between them. CDR1 is SGDLS and CDR2 is YYNGEE in the germline V gene. This CDR3 region has 13 residues.

As concerns this clone: A read error may produce the germline difference seen at one junction end. The genes are TRBV10-3 and TRBJ1-5, with D possibly being TRBD1 (5 bases). The CDR3 totals 15 residues. Germline values: CDR1 ENHRY, CDR2 SYGVKD. The CDR3 nucleotides are TGTGCCGTCAGTGAGGTCGACAGACCCAATCAGCCCCAGCATTTT. It translates to CAVSEVDRPNQPQHF.

This chain uses TRBV10-1 with TRBJ2-2, with D uncertain. Trimming stripped 3 bases from V and 7 bases from J, with 15 bases between. The CDR3 has 15 residues. Germline V gene lookup returns CDR1 WNHNN and CDR2 SYGVQD (reference sequence). The CDR3 sequence: CASSEAIGGFGELFF. The CDR3 nucleotides read TGCGCCAGCAGTGAAGCCATCGGTGGATTCGGGGAGCTGTTTTTT.

This rearrangement joins TRBV27 to TRBJ2-1, with D perhaps matching TRBD1 (6 bases). This CDR3 has 15 residues. The V end was cut by 1 base, the J end by 7 bases, with 14 bases between. Germline V CDR1 and CDR2: MNHEY, SMNVEV (reference sequence). The CDR3 loop is CASSLFTGLGNEQFF. The CDR3 bases are TGTGCCAGCAGTTTATTCACAGGGTTGGGGAATGAGCAGTTCTTC.

This chain links TRBV12-2 with TRBJ2-1; the table's TRBD2 call for D was not verified on the DNA. TRBV12-2 is reported as a pseudogene. This CDR3 comprises 16 residues. As DNA, the CDR3 is TGTGCAAGTCGCTTAGTCGGACTAGCGGGAGGTAATGAGCAGTTCTTC. Its translation: CASRLVGLAGGNEQFF.

The chain has TRBV5-5 and TRBJ1-2; 7 bases align to TRBD1. V lost 4 bases to trimming and J lost 8 bases; unmatched junction nucleotides: 11. The CDR3 runs to 14 residues. The germline V gene encodes CDR1 SGHKS and CDR2 YYEKEE (reference sequence). CDR3 protein: CASSPGQLGVGYTF. The CDR3 DNA sequence: TGTGCCAGCAGCCCGGGACAGCTCGGGGTGGGCTACACCTTC.

In nucleotides, the CDR3 is TGCGCCAGCAGCTTCACAGGGGTAACTGAAGCTTTCTTT. As protein: CASSFTGVTEAFF. The chain couples TRBV5-1 to TRBJ1-1; 7 bases match TRBD1. Trimming cost V 2 bases and J 5 bases; bases outside gene matches: 3. Germline V CDR1 and CDR2: SGHRS, YFSETQ. The CDR3 runs to 13 residues.

This sequence joins TRBV5-6 and TRBJ2-5, with a tentative D call TRBD1 (6 bases). The length of the CDR3 is 14 residues. Germline V CDR1 and CDR2: SGHDT, YYEEEE. The V end was cut by 1 base, the J end by 2 bases, with 9 bases between. DNA of the CDR3: TGTGCCAGCAGCTTGTTGCAGGGGCAAGAGACCCAGTACTTC. Protein sequence: CASSLLQGQETQYF.

The chain recombines TRBV6-1 with TRBJ2-1; TRBD2 matches 12 bases. The CDR3 has 14 amino acids. The V gene end was trimmed by 8 bases and the J gene end by 6 bases; junction bases not matched to a gene: 5. CDR1 is MNHNS and CDR2 is SASEGT in the germline V gene. The CDR3, as DNA: TGTGCCAGCCGACTAGCGGGGGTCCTCAATGAGCAGTTCTTC. It yields the protein CASRLAGVLNEQFF.

This clone has only a few counts. The J gene is TRBJ2-1, the V gene TRBV10-3, with 10 bases lining up with TRBD2. The CDR3 length is 15 residues. Germline V gene data show CDR1 as ENHRY and CDR2 as SYGVKD. The junction had 0 bases not matched to a gene; V was cut back by 0 bases and J by 4 bases. Here the CDR3 reads CAISESLAGYNEQFF. CDR3 in DNA: TGTGCCATCAGTGAGTCACTAGCGGGGTACAATGAGCAGTTCTTC.

The chain has TRBV19 and TRBJ2-5, with 10 nucleotides matching TRBD2. Germline V CDR1 and CDR2: LNHDA, SQIVND (reference sequence). CDR3 size: 14 residues. After removal of 4 bases from V and 5 bases from J, the junction contained 4 bases not matched to a gene. In DNA, the CDR3 is TGTGCCAGTAGTACTAGCGGGAGTTCGGAGACCCAGTACTTC. This translates into CASSTSGSSETQYF.